A selection of T cell receptor beta chains follows, all from one sample in a study of shared clonotypes between healthy human individuals. This table comes from immunoSEQ multiplex PCR, and its TCRdb copy is limited to in-frame clones, with some not included. The sample contains 490,000 or so clones, around 80% of which appear only once. The sample was PBMCs. These receptors all come from a woman in her 40s in good health. Some clones in this sample may be carry-over from other donors' samples. CDR3s include the opening cysteine and the closing phenylalanine or tryptophan. The D gene is left open where the match is weak. Not all rows give a size; the values are once, few, many and, for expanded clones, a class.

d_gene	abundance	v_gene	j_gene	CDR3aa	CDR3nt
TRBD1	.	TRBV11-2	TRBJ2-2	CASSLDLWYRGLNTGELFF	TGTGCCAGCAGCTTAGATCTTTGGTACAGGGGGTTGAACACCGGGGAGCTGTTTTTT
.	few	TRBV12-2	TRBJ2-7	CASRLALGQGACYEQYF	TGTGCAAGTCGCTTAGCCCTCGGACAGGGTGCGTGCTACGAGCAGTACTTC
.	.	TRBV5-4	TRBJ1-2	CASSLDWQIYGYTF	TGTGCCAGCAGCTTGGACTGGCAGATCTATGGCTACACCTTC
.	once	TRBV29-1	TRBJ1-2	CSATVDRSYGYTF	TGCAGCGCGACAGTTGATAGGTCCTATGGCTACACCTTC
TRBD1	.	TRBV11-2	TRBJ1-1	CASSRGQGASEAFF	TGTGCCAGCAGCCGCGGACAGGGGGCTTCTGAAGCTTTCTTT
.	.	TRBV19	TRBJ1-1	CASSRARRTPLGYTEAFF	TGTGCCAGTAGTAGGGCGCGGAGGACACCGTTAGGGTACACTGAAGCTTTCTTT
TRBD1	once	TRBV6-6	TRBJ2-7	CASSYTPDRADEQYF	TGTGCCAGCAGTTACACCCCGGACAGGGCGGACGAGCAGTACTTC
TRBD2	many	TRBV6-5	TRBJ2-1	CASSSSPGGNEQFF	TGTGCCAGCAGTTCGTCTCCGGGGGGGAATGAGCAGTTCTTC
.	.	TRBV28	TRBJ1-4	CARDRVPEKLFF	TGTGCCAGGGACAGAGTGCCCGAAAAACTGTTTTTT
.	.	TRBV9	TRBJ2-5	CASSNGEGHQETQYF	TGTGCCAGCAGCAATGGAGAAGGACACCAAGAGACCCAGTACTTC
TRBD2	.	TRBV29-1	TRBJ2-3	CSVDRAGVGTDTQYF	TGCAGCGTTGACAGAGCGGGAGTGGGTACAGATACGCAGTATTTT
.	.	TRBV10-3	TRBJ2-2	CAISEVPDTGELFF	TGTGCCATCAGTGAAGTACCGGACACCGGGGAGCTGTTTTTT
TRBD1	.	TRBV28	TRBJ1-5	CASSQGVGSQPQHF	TGTGCCAGCAGTCAGGGGGTCGGGAGTCAGCCCCAGCATTTT
.	few	TRBV6-5	TRBJ1-1	CASSYSRGGGNTEAFF	TGTGCCAGCAGTTACTCGAGGGGAGGGGGTAACACTGAAGCTTTCTTT
TRBD1	once	TRBV5-1	TRBJ1-2	CASSSGQVGGGYTF	TGCGCCAGCAGCTCGGGACAGGTTGGAGGCGGCTACACCTTC
.	.	TRBV20-1	TRBJ2-1	CSARTGYEQFF	TGCAGTGCTAGAACCGGCTATGAGCAGTTCTTC
.	.	TRBV6-1	TRBJ2-5	CASSETPEGTQYF	TGTGCCAGCAGTGAGACACCCGAGGGGACCCAGTACTTC
.	once	TRBV5-1	TRBJ2-3	CASSLASDTQYF	TGCGCCAGCAGCTTGGCTTCCGATACGCAGTATTTT
TRBD1	.	TRBV28	TRBJ1-2	CASSSSAGTGYGYTF	TGTGCCAGCAGTTCCTCCGCCGGGACAGGCTATGGCTACACCTTC
TRBD1	.	TRBV18	TRBJ1-1	CASSPGQQNTEAFF	TGTGCCAGCTCACCGGGACAGCAGAACACTGAAGCTTTCTTT
.	few	TRBV5-8	TRBJ1-1	CASRASWAAMNTEAFF	TGTGCCAGCAGAGCAAGTTGGGCAGCCATGAACACTGAAGCTTTCTTT
.	.	TRBV5-1	TRBJ2-7	CASNRYPEGSYEQYF	TGCGCCAGCAACAGGTACCCCGAGGGCTCCTACGAGCAGTACTTC
.	.	TRBV4-1	TRBJ1-2	CASSPGRGSYGYTF	TGCGCCAGCAGCCCTGGCAGGGGTTCCTATGGCTACACCTTC
.	.	TRBV7-9	TRBJ2-3	CAFGSTDTQYF	TGTGCCTTCGGGAGCACAGATACGCAGTATTTT